The clone carrying this T cell receptor beta chain was picked up a small number of times. This entry belongs to a study of blood T cell repertoires in COVID-19. Study details: Acute and convalescent COVID-19 specimens originated in the United States, Italy and Spain. PBMCs, B-cell-depleted T cells, or T cells provided the cDNA or gDNA that made up the material.

Per germline, CDR1 SGHTS and CDR2 YDEGEE. With 5 bases removed from V and 8 bases from J, the gap between germline ends came to 16 bases. This CDR3 has 13 residues. Authors' analysis steps: Nucleated cell number was recorded as an estimate derived from reference gene primer amplification. Generated by immunoSEQ multiplex PCR, the TCRdb table keeps only in-frame clones and is missing some. That table is the source of V, J and clone size, and D and trimming were worked out from the DNA. The data show about 120,000 clones, with 80% to 90% seen just once and 7.9% held by the top ten. The gene calls are TRBV5-8 and TRBJ1-2; a possible D gene is TRBD1 (6 bases). Sequencing input: peripheral blood. This sequence originates from a man in his sixties or seventies who had recovered from COVID-19. CDR3 protein: CASSSDSLLGYTF. CDR3 nucleotides: TGTGCCAGCAGTTCGGACAGTCTCCTCGGCTACACCTTC. The full variable domain, completed using reference TRBV5-8 and TRBJ1-2, is EAGVTQSPTHLIKTRGQQATLRCSPISGHTSVYWYQQALGLGLQFLLWYDEGEERNRGNFPPRFSGRQFPNYSSELNVNALELEDSALYLCASSSDSLLGYTFGSGTRLTVV.